This T cell receptor (beta chain) was identified in a study of cytomegalovirus exposure and HLA in healthy donors. Germline CDR1 is SEHNR and CDR2 is FQNEAQ (reference sequence). The CDR3 sequence is 10 residues long. Findings and limits, study-wide: About 87% or about 30% of the time was how often most TCR beta V segments were productive, according to an earlier analysis. Reportedly, HLA-A and HLA-B alleles of most subjects were accurately predicted from TCR beta.

PCR involved 60 Vbeta and 13 Jbeta primers. TCRdb's table, derived via immunoSEQ multiplex PCR, lists solely in-frame clones and lacks some. Here the sample spans 100,000 to 150,000 clones, about 76% being singletons. In regard to this clone: Its antigen remains unknown. One end of the junction does not line up with germline, which may come from a read error.

The J gene is TRBJ1-6, the V gene TRBV7-9; TRBD1 aligns across 8 bases. Sequences were obtained from PBMCs. The receptor's source is a man between 18 and 35 years old in good health and CMV-seronegative. CDR3 in DNA: TGTGCCAGCAGCCCCCGGGGACAGGACTTT. It specifies CASSPRGQDF.